This T cell receptor (beta chain) was identified during a study of T cell changes during pregnancy in multiple sclerosis. Data came from immunoSEQ multiplex PCR; TCRdb stores just in-frame clones and leaves some out. The table has around 32,000 clones, roughly nine tenths seen once. This CDR3 has 21 residues. J gave up 7 bases and V 5 bases, and 22 bases lay outside the gene matches. Looked up from germline, CDR1 is SGHTA and CDR2 is FQGTGA. The specimen was CD8+ T cells from peripheral blood mononuclear cells, collected in the second trimester of pregnancy. The source of this sequence is a female donor in good health, enrolled as a control in a pregnancy study. The V and J genes are TRBV7-3 and TRBJ2-2; 13 bases fit TRBD2. Here the CDR3 reads CASSPTSLKGLAGRQVGELFF. The DNA for the CDR3 is TGTGCCAGCAGCCCGACAAGCCTTAAGGGACTAGCGGGGAGACAAGTCGGGGAGCTGTTTTTT.